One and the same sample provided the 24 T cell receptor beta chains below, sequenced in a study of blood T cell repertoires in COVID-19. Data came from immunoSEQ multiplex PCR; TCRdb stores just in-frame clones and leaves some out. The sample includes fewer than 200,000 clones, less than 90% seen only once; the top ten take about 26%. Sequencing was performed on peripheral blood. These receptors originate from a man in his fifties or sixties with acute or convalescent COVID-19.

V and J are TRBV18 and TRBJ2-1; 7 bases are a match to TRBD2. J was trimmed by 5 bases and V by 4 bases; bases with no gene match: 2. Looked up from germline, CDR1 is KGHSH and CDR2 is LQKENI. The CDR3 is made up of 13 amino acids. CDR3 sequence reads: CASSQRGNNEQFF. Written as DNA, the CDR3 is TGTGCCAGCTCACAGCGGGGCAACAATGAGCAGTTCTTC.

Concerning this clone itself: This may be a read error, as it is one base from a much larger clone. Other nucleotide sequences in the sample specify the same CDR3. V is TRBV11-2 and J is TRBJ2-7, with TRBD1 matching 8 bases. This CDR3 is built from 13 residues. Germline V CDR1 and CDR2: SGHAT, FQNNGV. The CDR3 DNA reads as TGTGCTAGCAGACCTACAGGGGGTGGAGAGCAGTACGTC. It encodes CASRPTGGGEQYV.

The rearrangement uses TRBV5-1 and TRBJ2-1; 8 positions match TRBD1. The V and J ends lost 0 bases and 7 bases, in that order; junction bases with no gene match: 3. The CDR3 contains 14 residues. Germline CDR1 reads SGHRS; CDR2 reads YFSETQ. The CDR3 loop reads CASSLDRGSNEQFF. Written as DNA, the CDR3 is TGCGCCAGCAGCTTGGACAGGGGGTCTAATGAGCAGTTCTTC. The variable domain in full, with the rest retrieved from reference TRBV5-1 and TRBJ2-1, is KAGVTQTPRYLIKTRGQQVTLSCSPISGHRSVSWYQQTPGQGLQFLFEYFSETQRNKGNFPGRFSGRQFSNSRSEMNVSTLELGDSALYLCASSLDRGSNEQFFGPGTRLTVL.

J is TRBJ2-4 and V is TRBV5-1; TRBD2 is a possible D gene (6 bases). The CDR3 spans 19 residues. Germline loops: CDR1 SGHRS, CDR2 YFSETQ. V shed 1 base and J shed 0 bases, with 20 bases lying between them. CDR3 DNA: TGCGCCAGCAGCTTGTATCCTTGGGACGAGGGACTAGCCAAAAACATTCAGTACTTC. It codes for CASSLYPWDEGLAKNIQYF.

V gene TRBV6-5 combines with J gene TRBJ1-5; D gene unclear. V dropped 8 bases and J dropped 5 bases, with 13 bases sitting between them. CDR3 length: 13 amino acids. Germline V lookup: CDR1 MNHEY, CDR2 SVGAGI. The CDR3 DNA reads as TGTGCCAGCCACCGCTTCCGGGATCAGCCCCAGCATTTT. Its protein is CASHRFRDQPQHF.

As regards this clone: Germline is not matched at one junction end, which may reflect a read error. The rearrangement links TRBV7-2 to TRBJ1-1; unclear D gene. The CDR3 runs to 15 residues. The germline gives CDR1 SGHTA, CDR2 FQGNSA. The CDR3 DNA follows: TGTGCCAGCACCTTACCGGGGTCTTGGGGAACTGAAGCTTTCTTT. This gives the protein CASTLPGSWGTEAFF.

The CDR3 coding sequence is TGTGCCAGCAGTTACGTCGGGTCGGGGTACAACTATGGCTACACCTTC. Translated, it gives CASSYVGSGYNYGYTF. The V gene is TRBV27, the J gene TRBJ1-2; D gene ambiguous. The CDR3 is made up of 16 amino acids. Germline CDR1 reads MNHEY; CDR2 reads SMNVEV (reference sequence). The ends were cut back, 4 bases at V and 2 bases at J, with 17 bases in the middle.

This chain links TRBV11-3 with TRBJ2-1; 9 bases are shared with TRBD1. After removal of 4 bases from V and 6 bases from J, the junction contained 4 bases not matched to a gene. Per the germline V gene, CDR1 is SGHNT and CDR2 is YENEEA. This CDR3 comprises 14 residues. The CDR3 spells CASSSTGGSNEQFF. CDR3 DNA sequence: TGTGCCAGCAGCTCGACAGGGGGATCCAATGAGCAGTTCTTC.

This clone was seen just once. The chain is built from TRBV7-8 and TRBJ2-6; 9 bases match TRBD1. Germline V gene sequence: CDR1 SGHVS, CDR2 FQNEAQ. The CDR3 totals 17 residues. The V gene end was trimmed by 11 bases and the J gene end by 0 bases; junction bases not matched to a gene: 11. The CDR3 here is CAGVRDRALSGANVLTF. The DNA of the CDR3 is TGTGCCGGGGTGCGGGACAGGGCCCTCTCTGGGGCCAACGTCCTGACTTTC.

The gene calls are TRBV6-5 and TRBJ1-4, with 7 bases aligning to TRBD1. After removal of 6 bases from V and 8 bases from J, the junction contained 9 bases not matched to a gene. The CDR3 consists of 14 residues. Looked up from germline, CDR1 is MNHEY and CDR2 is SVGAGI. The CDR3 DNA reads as TGTGCCAGCAGCAAAAACAGGGGAAGGGAAAAACTGTTTTTT. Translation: CASSKNRGREKLFF.

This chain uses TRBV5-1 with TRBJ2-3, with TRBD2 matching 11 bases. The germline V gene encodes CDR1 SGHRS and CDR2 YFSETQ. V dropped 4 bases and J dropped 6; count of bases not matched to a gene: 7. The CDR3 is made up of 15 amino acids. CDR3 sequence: CASSLLAGAGDTQYF. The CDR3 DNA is TGCGCCAGCAGCCTACTAGCGGGGGCGGGGGATACGCAGTATTTT.

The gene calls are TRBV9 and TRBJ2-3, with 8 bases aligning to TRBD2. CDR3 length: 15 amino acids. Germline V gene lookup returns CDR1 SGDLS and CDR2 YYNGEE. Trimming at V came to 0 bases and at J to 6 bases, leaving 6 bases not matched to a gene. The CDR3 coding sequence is TGTGCCAGCAGCGTAGACGGGGGGGCAAGGGATACGCAGTATTTT. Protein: CASSVDGGARDTQYF. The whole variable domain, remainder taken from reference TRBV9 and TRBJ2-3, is DSGVTQTPKHLITATGQRVTLRCSPRSGDLSVYWYQQSLDQGLQFLIQYYNGEERAKGNILERFSAQQFPDLHSELNLSSLELGDSALYFCASSVDGGARDTQYFGPGTRLTVL.

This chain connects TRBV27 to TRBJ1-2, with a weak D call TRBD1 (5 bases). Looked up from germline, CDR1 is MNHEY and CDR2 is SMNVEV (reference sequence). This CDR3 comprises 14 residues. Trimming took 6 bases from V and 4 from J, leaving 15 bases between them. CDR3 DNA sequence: TGTGCCAGCAGAGACACCGGGGGGGGCTATGGCTACACCTTC. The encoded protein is CASRDTGGGYGYTF.

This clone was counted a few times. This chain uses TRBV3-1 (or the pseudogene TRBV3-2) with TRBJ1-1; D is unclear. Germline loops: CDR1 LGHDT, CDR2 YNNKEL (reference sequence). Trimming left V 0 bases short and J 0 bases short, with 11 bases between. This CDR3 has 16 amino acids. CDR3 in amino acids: CASSQDLPGLNTEAFF. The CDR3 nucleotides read TGTGCCAGCAGCCAAGATTTGCCGGGTTTGAACACTGAAGCTTTCTTT.

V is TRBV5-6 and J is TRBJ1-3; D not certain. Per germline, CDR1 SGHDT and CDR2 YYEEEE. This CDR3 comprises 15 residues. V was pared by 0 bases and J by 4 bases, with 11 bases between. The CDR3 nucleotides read TGTGCCAGCAGCTTGGCGGGAAGGGCCGGAAACACCATATATTTT. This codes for CASSLAGRAGNTIYF. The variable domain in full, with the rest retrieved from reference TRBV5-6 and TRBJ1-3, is DAGVTQSPTHLIKTRGQQVTLRCSPKSGHDTVSWYQQALGQGPQFIFQYYEEEERQRGNFPDRFSGHQFPNYSSELNVNALLLGDSALYLCASSLAGRAGNTIYFGEGSWLTVV.

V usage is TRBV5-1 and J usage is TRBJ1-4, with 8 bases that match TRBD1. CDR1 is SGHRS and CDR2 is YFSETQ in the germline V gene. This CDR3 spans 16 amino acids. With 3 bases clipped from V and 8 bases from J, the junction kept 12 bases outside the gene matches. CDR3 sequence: CASSSGLTTGGEKLFF. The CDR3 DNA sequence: TGCGCCAGCAGCTCCGGACTTACTACAGGGGGAGAAAAACTGTTTTTT. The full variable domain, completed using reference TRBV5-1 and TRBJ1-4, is KAGVTQTPRYLIKTRGQQVTLSCSPISGHRSVSWYQQTPGQGLQFLFEYFSETQRNKGNFPGRFSGRQFSNSRSEMNVSTLELGDSALYLCASSSGLTTGGEKLFFGSGTQLSVL.

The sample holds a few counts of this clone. The CDR3 DNA reads as TGTGCCAGCAGTTTGGGGGGGCTCGATGGCTACACCTTC. This gives the protein CASSLGGLDGYTF. This chain uses TRBV27 with TRBJ1-2; TRBD1 is a possible D gene (6 bases). Per the germline V gene, CDR1 is MNHEY and CDR2 is SMNVEV (reference sequence). The CDR3 spans 13 residues. The V end was cut by 3 bases, the J end by 6 bases, with 11 bases between.

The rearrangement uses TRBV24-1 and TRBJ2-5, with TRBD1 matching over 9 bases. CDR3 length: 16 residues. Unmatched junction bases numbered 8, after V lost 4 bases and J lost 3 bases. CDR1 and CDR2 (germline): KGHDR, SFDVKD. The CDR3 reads CATSDTGGIGKETQYF. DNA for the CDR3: TGTGCCACCAGTGACACAGGGGGCATAGGAAAAGAGACCCAGTACTTC.

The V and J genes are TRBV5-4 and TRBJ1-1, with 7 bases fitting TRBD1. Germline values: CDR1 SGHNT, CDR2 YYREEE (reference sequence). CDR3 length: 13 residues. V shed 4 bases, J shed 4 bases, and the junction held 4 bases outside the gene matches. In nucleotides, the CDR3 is TGTGCCAGCAGCACAGGGGCAGGCACTGAAGCTTTCTTT. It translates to CASSTGAGTEAFF.

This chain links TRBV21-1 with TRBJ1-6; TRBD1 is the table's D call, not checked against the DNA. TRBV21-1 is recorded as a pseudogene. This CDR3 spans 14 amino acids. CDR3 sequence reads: CASTWDRVNSPLHF. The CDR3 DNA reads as TGTGCCAGCACCTGGGACAGGGTAAATTCACCCCTCCACTTT.

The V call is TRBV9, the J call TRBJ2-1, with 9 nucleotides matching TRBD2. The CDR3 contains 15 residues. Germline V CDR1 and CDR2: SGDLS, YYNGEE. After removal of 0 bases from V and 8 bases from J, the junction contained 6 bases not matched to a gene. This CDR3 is CASSVAAGGSDEQFF. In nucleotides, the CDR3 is TGTGCCAGCAGCGTAGCTGCGGGAGGGAGCGATGAGCAGTTCTTC.

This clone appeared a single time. The CDR3 is CASSLAGQGVYGYTF. CDR3 DNA: TGTGCCAGCAGCTTGGCCGGGCAGGGGGTTTATGGCTACACCTTC. The V call is TRBV5-4, the J call TRBJ1-2; 7 positions agree with TRBD1. J was trimmed by 5 bases and V by 0 bases; bases with no gene match: 7. Germline V gene data show CDR1 as SGHNT and CDR2 as YYREEE (reference sequence). The CDR3 has 15 amino acids.

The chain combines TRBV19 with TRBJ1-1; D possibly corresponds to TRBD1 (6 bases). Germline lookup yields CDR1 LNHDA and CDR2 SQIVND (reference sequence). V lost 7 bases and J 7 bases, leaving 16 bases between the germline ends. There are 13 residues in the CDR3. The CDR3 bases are TGTGCCAGTACCATGGGGGCAATCGATGAAGCTTTCTTT. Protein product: CASTMGAIDEAFF.

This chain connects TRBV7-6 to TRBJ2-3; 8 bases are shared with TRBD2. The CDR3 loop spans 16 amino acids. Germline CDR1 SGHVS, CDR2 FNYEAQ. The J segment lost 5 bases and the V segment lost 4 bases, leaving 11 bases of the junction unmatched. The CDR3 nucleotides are TGTGCCAGCAGCTCCTCTCCTAATAGCGGGGTAGATACGCAGTATTTT. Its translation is CASSSSPNSGVDTQYF.